This TCR beta chain was documented in a study of T-cell reconstitution after alpha-beta-depleted transplantation in children. General observations from the study: Newly generated T cells supplied most T-cell counts and diversity one year post-transplant.

Library preparation (for TCRbeta) was performed with unique molecular identifiers. Via MiXCR, TCRdb re-called the PCR reads, giving one row per CDR3 protein. There are around 440,000 distinct CDR3 sequences in the sample; roughly 15% occur only once, and roughly 27% lies in the top ten. The CDR3 sequence is 14 residues long. Per the germline V gene, CDR1 is DFQATT and CDR2 is SNEGSKA (reference sequence). Unmatched junction bases numbered 8, after V lost 6 bases and J lost 7 bases. This clonotype was observed a few times. Its target is unknown. This TCR came from a boy under two years old who had a stem cell transplant for Wiskott-Aldrich syndrome, so the T cells may come from the graft donor. V usage is TRBV20-1 and J usage is TRBJ2-1, with 11 positions matching TRBD2. This sample comprised PBMCs, mostly from graft donor cells, obtained 360 days after TCRalphabeta/CD19-depleted stem cell transplant. The CDR3 spells CSASGLAASNEQFF. CDR3 sequence (DNA): TGCAGTGCCTCGGGACTAGCGGCCTCGAATGAGCAGTTCTTC.